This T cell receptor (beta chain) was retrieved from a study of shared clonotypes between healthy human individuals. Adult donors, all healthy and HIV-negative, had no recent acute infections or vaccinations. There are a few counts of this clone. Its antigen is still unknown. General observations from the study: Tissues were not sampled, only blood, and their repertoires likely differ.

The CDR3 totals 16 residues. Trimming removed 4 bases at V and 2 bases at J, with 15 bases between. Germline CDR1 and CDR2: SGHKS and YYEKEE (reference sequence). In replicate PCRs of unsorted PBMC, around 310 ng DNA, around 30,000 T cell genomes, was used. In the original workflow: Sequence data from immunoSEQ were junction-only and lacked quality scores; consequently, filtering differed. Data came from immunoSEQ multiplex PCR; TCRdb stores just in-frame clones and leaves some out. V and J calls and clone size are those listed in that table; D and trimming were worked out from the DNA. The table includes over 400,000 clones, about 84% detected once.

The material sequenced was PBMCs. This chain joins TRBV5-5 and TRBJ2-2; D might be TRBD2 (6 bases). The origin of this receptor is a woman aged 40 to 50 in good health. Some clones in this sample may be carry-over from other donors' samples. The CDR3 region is CASSPPGGLNTGELFF. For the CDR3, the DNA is TGTGCCAGCAGCCCGCCCGGGGGACTTAACACCGGGGAGCTGTTTTTT.